This T cell receptor (beta chain) was recovered during a study of cytotoxic CD8 clonotypes in ibrutinib-treated CLL. This CDR3 region has 14 residues. The germline V gene encodes CDR1 LGHNT and CDR2 FRNRAP. Trimming removed 5 bases at V and 2 bases at J, with 12 bases between. The study, taken as a whole, reports: Clonality went up at ibrutinib response and then declined back toward baseline at progression.

As regards this clone: Its matching antigen is unknown.

TCRdb's table, derived via immunoSEQ multiplex PCR, lists solely in-frame clones and lacks some. The data hold 150,000 or so clones, with roughly 80% observed a single time. The starting material was PBMCs, obtained after 12 months of ibrutinib treatment. This clonotype originated in a human donor with chronic lymphocytic leukemia. The rearrangement uses TRBV12-5 and TRBJ2-5, with D possibly being TRBD2 (5 bases). The CDR3, as DNA: TGTGCTAGTGGTCTAGGAGGTGGGCAAGAGACCCAGTACTTC. Amino acid sequence: CASGLGGGQETQYF.